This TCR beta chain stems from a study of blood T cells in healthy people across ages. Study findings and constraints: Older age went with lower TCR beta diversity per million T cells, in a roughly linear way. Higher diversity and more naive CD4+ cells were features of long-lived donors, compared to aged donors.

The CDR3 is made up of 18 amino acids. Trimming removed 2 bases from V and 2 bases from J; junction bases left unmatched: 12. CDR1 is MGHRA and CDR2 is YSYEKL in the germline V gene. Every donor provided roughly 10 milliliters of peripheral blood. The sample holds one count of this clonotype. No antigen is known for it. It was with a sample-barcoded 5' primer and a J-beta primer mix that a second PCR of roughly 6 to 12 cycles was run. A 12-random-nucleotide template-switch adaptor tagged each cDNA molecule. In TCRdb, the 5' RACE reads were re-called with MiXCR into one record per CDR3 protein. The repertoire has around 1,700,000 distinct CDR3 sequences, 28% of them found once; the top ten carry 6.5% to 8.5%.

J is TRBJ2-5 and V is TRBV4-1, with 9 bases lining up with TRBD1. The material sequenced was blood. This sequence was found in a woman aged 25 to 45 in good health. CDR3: CASSQKTGGFSQQETQYF. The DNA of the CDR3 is TGCGCCAGCAGCCAAAAGACAGGGGGTTTTTCCCAACAAGAGACCCAGTACTTC.